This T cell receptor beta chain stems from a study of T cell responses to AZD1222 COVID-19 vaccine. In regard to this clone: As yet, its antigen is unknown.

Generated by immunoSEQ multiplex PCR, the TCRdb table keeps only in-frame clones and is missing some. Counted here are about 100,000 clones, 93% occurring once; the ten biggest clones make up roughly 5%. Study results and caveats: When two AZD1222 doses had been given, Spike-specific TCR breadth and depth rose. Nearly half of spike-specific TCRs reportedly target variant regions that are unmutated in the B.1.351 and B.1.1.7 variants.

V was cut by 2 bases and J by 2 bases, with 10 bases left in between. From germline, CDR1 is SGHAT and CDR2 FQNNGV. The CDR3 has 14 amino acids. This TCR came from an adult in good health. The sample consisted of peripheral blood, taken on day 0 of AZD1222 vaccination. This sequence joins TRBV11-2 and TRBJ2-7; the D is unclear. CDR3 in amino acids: CASSLRGRAYEQYF. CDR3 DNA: TGTGCCAGCAGCTTAAGAGGCCGGGCCTACGAGCAGTACTTC.